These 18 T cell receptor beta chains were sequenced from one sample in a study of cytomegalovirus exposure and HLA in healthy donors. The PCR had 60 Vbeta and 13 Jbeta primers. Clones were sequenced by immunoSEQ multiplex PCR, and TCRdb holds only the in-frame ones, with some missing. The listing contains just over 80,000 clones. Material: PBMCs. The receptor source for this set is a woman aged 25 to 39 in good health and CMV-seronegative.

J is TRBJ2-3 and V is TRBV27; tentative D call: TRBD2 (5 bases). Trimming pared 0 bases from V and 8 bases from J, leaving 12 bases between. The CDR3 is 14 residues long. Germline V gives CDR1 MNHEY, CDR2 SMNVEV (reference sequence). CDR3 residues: CASSLSRGLATQYF. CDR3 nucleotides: TGTGCCAGCAGTTTATCGAGAGGGCTAGCTACGCAGTATTTT.

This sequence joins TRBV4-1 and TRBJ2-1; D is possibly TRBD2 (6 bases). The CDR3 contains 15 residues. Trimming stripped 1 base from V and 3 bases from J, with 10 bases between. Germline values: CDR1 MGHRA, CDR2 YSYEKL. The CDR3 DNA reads TGCGCCAGCAGCCAAGTGGACTACCGCTACAATGAGCAGTTCTTC. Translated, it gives CASSQVDYRYNEQFF.

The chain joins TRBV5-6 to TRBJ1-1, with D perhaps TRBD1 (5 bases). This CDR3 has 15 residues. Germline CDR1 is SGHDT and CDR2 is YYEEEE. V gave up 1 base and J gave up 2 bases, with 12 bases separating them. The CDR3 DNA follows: TGTGCCAGCAGCTTGCAAGGACGGACAAACACTGAAGCTTTCTTT. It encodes CASSLQGRTNTEAFF. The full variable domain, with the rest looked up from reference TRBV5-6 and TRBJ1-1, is DAGVTQSPTHLIKTRGQQVTLRCSPKSGHDTVSWYQQALGQGPQFIFQYYEEEERQRGNFPDRFSGHQFPNYSSELNVNALLLGDSALYLCASSLQGRTNTEAFFGQGTRLTVV.

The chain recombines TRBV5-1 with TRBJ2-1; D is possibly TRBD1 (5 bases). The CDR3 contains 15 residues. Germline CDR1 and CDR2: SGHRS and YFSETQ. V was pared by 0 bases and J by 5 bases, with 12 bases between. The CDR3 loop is CASSLVWGGNNEQFF. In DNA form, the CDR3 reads TGCGCCAGCAGCTTGGTATGGGGCGGCAACAATGAGCAGTTCTTC.

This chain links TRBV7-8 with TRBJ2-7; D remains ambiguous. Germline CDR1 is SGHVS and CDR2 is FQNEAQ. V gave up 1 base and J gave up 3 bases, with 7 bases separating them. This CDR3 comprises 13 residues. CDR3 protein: CASSLGGGYEQYF. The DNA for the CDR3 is TGTGCCAGCAGCTTAGGAGGCGGCTACGAGCAGTACTTC. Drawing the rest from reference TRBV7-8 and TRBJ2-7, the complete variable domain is GAGVSQSPRYKVAKRGQDVALRCDPISGHVSLFWYQQALGQGPEFLTYFQNEAQLDKSGLPSDRFFAERPEGSVSTLKIQRTQQEDSAVYLCASSLGGGYEQYFGPGTRLTVT.

CDR3 DNA sequence: TGTGCCTGGAGTGCTGGCAGAACCTATGGCTACACCTTC. This sequence encodes CAWSAGRTYGYTF. This chain connects TRBV30 to TRBJ1-2, with D unresolved. V gave up 1 base and J gave up 4 bases, with 10 bases separating them. This CDR3 comprises 13 residues. Looked up from germline, CDR1 is GTSNPN and CDR2 is SVGIG (reference sequence).

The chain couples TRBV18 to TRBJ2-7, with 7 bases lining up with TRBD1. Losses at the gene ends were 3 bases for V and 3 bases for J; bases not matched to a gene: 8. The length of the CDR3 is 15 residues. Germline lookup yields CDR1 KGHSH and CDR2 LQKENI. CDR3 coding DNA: TGTGCCAGCTCACCCTCAGGGGGAGTAAACTACGAGCAGTACTTC. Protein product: CASSPSGGVNYEQYF.

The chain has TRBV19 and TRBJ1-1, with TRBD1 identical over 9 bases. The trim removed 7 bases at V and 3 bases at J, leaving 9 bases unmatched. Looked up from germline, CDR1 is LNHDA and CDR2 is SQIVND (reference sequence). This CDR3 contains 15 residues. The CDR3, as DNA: TGTGCCAGTACCTCTGGACGGGACAGGGACACTGAAGCTTTCTTT. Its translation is CASTSGRDRDTEAFF.

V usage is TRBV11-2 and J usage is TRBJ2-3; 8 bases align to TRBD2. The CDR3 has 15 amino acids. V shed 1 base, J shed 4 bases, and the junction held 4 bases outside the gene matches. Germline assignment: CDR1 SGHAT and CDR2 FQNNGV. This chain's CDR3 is CASSLAGREADTQYF. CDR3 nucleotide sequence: TGTGCCAGCAGCTTAGCTGGGCGGGAGGCAGATACGCAGTATTTT.

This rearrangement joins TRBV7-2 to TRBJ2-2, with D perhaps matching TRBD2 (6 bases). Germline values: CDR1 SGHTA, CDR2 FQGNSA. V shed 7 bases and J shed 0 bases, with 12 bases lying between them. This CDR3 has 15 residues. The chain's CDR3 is CASNPGVPNTGELFF. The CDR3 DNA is TGTGCCAGCAACCCGGGGGTACCGAACACCGGGGAGCTGTTTTTT. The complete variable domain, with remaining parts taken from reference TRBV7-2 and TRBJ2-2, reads GAGVSQSPSNKVTEKGKDVELRCDPISGHTALYWYRQSLGQGLEFLIYFQGNSAPDKSGLPSDRFSAERTGGSVSTLTIQRTQQEDSAVYLCASNPGVPNTGELFFGEGSRLTVL.

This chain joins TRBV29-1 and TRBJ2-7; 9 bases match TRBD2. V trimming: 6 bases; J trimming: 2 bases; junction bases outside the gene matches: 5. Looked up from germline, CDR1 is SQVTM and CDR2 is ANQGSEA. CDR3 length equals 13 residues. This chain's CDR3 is CSVTSGPPYEQYF. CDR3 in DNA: TGCAGCGTGACTAGCGGTCCTCCCTACGAGCAGTACTTC.

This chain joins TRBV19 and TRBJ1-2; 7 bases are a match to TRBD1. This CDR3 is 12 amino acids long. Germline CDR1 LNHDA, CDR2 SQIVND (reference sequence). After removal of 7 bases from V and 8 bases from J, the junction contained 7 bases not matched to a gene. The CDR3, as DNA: TGTGCCAGTAATTTCAGGGGGGAAGGCTACACCTTC. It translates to CASNFRGEGYTF.

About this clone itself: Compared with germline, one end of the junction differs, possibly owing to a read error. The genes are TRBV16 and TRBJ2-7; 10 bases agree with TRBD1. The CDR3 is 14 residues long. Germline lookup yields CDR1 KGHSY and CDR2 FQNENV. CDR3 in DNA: TGTGCCAGCAGCCAATTCACGCCGGGACAGGGGTCCCACTTC. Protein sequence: CASSQFTPGQGSHF.

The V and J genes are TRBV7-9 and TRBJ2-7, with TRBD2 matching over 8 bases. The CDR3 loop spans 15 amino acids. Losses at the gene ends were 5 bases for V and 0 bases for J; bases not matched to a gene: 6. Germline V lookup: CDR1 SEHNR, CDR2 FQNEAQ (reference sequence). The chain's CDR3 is CASSGSGASSYEQYF. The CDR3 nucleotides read TGTGCCAGCAGCGGTAGCGGGGCTAGCTCCTACGAGCAGTACTTC.

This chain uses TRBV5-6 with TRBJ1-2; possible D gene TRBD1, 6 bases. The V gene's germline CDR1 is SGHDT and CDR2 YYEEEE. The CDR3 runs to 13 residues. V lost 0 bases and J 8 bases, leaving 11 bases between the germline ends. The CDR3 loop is CASSLDRVGGYTF. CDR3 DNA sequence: TGTGCCAGCAGCTTGGACAGGGTGGGCGGCTACACCTTC.

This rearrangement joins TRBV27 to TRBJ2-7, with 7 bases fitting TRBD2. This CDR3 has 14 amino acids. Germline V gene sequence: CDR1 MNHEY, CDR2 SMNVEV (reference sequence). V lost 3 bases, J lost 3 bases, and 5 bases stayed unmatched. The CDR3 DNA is TGTGCCAGCAGTTTTAGCGGGTTTGACTACGAGCAGTACTTC. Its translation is CASSFSGFDYEQYF.

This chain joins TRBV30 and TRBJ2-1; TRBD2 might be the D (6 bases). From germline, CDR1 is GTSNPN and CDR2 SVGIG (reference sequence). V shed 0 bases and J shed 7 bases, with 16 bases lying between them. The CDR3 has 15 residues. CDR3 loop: CAWSVPTSKINEQFF. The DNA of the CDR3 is TGTGCCTGGAGTGTGCCGACTAGTAAGATAAATGAGCAGTTCTTC.

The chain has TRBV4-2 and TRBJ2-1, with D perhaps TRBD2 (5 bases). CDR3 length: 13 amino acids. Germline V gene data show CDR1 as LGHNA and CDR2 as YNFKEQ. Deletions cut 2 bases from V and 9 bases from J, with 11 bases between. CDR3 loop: CASSQHRGSEQFF. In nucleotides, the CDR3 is TGTGCCAGCAGCCAACATAGAGGGAGTGAGCAGTTCTTC.